The source of this T cell receptor beta chain is a study of early T cells in non-severe SARS-CoV-2 infection. Study-wide findings and caveats: Sequences matched to VDJdb favored anti-spike CD8 responses, while private and CD4 specificities were missed.

Trimming took 0 bases from V and 7 from J, leaving 14 bases between them. Per the germline V gene, CDR1 is SGHRS and CDR2 is YFSETQ. This CDR3 has 15 amino acids. TCRdb passed the 5' RACE reads through MiXCR, listing each CDR3 protein once. The table has 20,000 to 30,000 distinct CDR3 sequences, around 5.1% seen once. About this clonotype itself: The target antigen is unknown.

The chain links TRBV5-1 to TRBJ2-1, with no clear D. The sequence was collected from an adult who was a healthcare worker with PCR-confirmed SARS-CoV-2 infection or an uninfected control (not recorded which). The source material was whole blood. The CDR3 loop is CASSLDRPRRNEQFF. The CDR3 nucleotides read TGCGCCAGCAGCTTGGACAGACCGAGACGAAATGAGCAGTTCTTC.